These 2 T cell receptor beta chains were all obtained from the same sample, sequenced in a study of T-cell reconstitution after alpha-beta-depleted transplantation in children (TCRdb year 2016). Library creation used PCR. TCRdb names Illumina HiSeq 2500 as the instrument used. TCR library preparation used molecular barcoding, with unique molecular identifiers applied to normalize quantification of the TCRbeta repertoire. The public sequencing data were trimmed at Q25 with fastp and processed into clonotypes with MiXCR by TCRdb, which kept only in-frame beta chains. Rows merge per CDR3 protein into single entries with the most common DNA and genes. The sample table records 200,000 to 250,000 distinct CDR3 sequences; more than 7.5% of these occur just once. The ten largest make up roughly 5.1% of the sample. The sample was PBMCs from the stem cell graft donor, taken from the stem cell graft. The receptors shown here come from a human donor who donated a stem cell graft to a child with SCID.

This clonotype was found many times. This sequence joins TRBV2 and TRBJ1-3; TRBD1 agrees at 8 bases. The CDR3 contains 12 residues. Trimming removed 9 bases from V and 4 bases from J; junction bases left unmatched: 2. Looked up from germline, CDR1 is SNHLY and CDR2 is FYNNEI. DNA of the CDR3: TGTGCCAGTAGGGACAGGGGAAACACCATATATTTT. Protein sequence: CASRDRGNTIYF.

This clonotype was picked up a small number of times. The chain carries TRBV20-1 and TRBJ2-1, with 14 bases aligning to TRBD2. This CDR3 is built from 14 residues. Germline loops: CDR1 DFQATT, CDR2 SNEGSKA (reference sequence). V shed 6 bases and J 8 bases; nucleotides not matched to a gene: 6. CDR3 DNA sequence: TGCAGTGCCCTGGGGACTAGCGGGGGTGATGAGCAGTTCTTC. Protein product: CSALGTSGGDEQFF.